The 2 T cell receptor beta chains listed next were all sequenced from one sample in a study of T cells in Graves' hyperthyroidism and ophthalmopathy (dated by TCRdb to the late 2010s). The receptor library was made with multiplex PCR. The listed sequencing device is Illumina HiSeq 2000. TCR beta CDR3 regions were amplified from RNA transcripts. The TCR CDR3 was subjected to a first round of RT-PCR using the HTBI primer set and the Qiagen OneStep RT-PCR kit. TCRdb's own reprocessing of the public reads used fastp at Q25 and MiXCR and kept productive beta chains. Entries that share a CDR3 protein sequence are merged under the most common genes and DNA. This sample holds around 290,000 distinct CDR3 sequences; roughly 15% were observed only once. The top ten hold 7.8% of the sample. The specimen sequenced was blood. These receptors were obtained from a woman younger than 45 with Graves' hyperthyroidism that later progressed to Graves' ophthalmopathy.

This clonotype was counted many times. The J gene is TRBJ2-1, the V gene TRBV10-3, with 7 bases lining up with TRBD2. The CDR3 spans 14 residues. Germline V gene lookup returns CDR1 ENHRY and CDR2 SYGVKD. After removal of 2 bases from V and 3 bases from J, the junction contained 1 base not matched to a gene. The CDR3 DNA reads TGTGCCATCAGTGAGACTAGCGACTACAATGAGCAGTTCTTC. Translation: CAISETSDYNEQFF.

This rearrangement joins TRBV15 to TRBJ1-4; the D is unclear. The V and J ends lost 1 base and 0 bases respectively, with 6 bases between them. Germline loops: CDR1 LNHNV, CDR2 YYDKDF (reference sequence). The CDR3 spans 15 residues. The DNA of the CDR3 is TGTGCCACCAGCAGAGGGTCTGCAACTAATGAAAAACTGTTTTTT. Its protein is CATSRGSATNEKLFF. The whole variable domain, filled in from reference TRBV15 and TRBJ1-4, reads DAMVIQNPRYQVTQFGKPVTLSCSQTLNHNVMYWYQQKSSQAPKLLFHYYDKDFNNEADTPDNFQSRRPNTSFCFLDIRSPGLGDTAMYLCATSRGSATNEKLFFGSGTQLSVL.